This record looks at one T cell receptor (beta chain) sequence and its context. Its antigen is as yet unknown. After removal of 11 bases from V and 7 bases from J, the junction contained 7 bases not matched to a gene. Germline V gives CDR1 MNHNS, CDR2 SASEGT. The CDR3 is 11 amino acids. Terminally differentiated effector memory CD45RA+ cells were excluded from the naive CD8 cells, which were CD45RO-negative and positively selected for CCR7. The donors, healthy adults who were HIV-negative, had experienced no recent acute infections or vaccinations. Repertoires were generated with immunoSEQ multiplex PCR, while TCRdb's copy carries only in-frame clones and drops some. The sample has about 1.9 million clones; 93% are singletons. These data come from a study of shared clonotypes between healthy human individuals. Findings and caveats of the study: A small donor pool kept down the genetic and exposure-history diversity that was represented.

This TCR derives from a man aged 18 to 30 in good health. Some clones in this sample may be carry-over from other donors' samples. The J gene is TRBJ2-7, the V gene TRBV6-1, with 8 nucleotides matching TRBD1. Sequencing was carried out using naive CD8+ T cells from PBMCs. CDR3: CAGTGLGEQYF. CDR3 DNA sequence: TGTGCCGGGACAGGTCTGGGTGAGCAGTACTTC.